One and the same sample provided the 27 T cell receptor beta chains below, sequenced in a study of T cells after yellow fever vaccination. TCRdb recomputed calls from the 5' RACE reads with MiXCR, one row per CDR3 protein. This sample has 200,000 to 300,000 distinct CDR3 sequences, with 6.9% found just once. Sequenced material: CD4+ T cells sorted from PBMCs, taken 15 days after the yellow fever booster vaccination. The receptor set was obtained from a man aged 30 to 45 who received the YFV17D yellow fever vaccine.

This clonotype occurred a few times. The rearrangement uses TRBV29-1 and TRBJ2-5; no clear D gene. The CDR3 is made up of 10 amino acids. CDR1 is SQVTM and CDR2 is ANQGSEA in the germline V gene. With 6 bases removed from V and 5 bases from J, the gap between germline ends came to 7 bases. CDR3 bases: TGCAGCGTAACAGAGGAGACCCAGTACTTC. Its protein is CSVTEETQYF.

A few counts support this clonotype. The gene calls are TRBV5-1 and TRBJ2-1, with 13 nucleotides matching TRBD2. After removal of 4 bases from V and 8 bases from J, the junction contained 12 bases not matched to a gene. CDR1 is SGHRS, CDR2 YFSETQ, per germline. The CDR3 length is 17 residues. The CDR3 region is CASSLTRTSGSRDEQFF. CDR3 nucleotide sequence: TGCGCCAGCAGCCTAACTCGGACTAGCGGGAGTCGGGATGAGCAGTTCTTC. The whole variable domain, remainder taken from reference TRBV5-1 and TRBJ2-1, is KAGVTQTPRYLIKTRGQQVTLSCSPISGHRSVSWYQQTPGQGLQFLFEYFSETQRNKGNFPGRFSGRQFSNSRSEMNVSTLELGDSALYLCASSLTRTSGSRDEQFFGPGTRLTVL.

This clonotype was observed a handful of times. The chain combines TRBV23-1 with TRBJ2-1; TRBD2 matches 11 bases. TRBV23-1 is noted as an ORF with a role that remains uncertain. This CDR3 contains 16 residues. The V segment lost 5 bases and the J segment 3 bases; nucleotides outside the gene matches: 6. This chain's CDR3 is CASSLAGGPYYNEQFF. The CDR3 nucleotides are TGCGCCAGCAGTTTAGCGGGAGGGCCCTACTACAATGAGCAGTTCTTC.

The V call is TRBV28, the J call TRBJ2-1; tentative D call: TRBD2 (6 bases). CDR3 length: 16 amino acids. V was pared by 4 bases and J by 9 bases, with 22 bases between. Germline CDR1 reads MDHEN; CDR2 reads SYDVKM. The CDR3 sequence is CASSWSGAGSDAEQFF. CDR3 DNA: TGTGCCAGCAGTTGGTCCGGGGCGGGATCCGATGCTGAGCAGTTCTTC.

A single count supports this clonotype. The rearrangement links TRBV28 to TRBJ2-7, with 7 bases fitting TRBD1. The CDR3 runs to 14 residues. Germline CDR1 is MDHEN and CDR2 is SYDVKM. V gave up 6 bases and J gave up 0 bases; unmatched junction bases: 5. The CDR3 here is CASRRQGISYEQYF. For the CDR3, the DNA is TGTGCCAGCAGACGACAGGGTATCTCCTACGAGCAGTACTTC.

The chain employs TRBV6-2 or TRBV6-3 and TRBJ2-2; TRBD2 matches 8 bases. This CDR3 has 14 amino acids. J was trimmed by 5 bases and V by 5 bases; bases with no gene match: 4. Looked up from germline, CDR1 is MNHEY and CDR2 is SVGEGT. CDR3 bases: TGTGCCAGCAGTCTAGCGGGTTTAACCGGGGAGCTGTTTTTT. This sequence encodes CASSLAGLTGELFF.

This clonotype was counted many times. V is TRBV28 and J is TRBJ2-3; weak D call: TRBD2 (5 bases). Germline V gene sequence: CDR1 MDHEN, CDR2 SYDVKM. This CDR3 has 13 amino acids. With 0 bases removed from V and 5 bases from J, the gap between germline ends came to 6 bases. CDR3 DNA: TGTGCCAGCAGTTTATGGGACTTAGATACGCAGTATTTT. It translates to CASSLWDLDTQYF.

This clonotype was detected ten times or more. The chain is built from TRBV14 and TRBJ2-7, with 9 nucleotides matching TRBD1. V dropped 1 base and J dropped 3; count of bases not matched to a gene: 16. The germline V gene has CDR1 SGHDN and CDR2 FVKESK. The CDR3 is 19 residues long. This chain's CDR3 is CASSQASIPYRDRDYEQYF. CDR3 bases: TGTGCCAGCAGCCAAGCTTCTATTCCTTACCGGGACAGGGACTACGAGCAGTACTTC.

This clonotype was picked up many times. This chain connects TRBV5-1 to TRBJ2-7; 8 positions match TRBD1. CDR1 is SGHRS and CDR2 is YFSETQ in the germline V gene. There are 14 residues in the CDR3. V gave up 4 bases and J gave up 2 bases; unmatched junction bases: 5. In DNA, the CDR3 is TGCGCCAGCAGCACGGGACAGGCGACCTACGAGCAGTACTTC. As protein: CASSTGQATYEQYF.

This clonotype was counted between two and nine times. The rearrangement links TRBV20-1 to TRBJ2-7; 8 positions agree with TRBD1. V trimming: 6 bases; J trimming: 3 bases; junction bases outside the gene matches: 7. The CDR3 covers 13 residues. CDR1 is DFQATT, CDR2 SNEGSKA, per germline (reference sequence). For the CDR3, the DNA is TGCAGTGCCAGGACAGGGAGAGGCTACGAGCAGTACTTC. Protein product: CSARTGRGYEQYF.

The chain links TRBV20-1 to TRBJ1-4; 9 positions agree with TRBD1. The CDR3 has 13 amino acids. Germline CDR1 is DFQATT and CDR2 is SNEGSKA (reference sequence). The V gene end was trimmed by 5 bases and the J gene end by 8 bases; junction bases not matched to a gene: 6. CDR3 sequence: CSALQGAGEKLFF. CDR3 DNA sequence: TGCAGTGCTCTACAGGGGGCAGGCGAAAAACTGTTTTTT.

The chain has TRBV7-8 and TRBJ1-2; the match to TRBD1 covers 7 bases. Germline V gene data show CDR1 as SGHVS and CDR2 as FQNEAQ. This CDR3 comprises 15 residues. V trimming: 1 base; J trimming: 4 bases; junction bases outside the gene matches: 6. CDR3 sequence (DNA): TGTGCCAGCAGCTTAGTTTCAGGGGGGACCTATGGCTACACCTTC. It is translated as CASSLVSGGTYGYTF.

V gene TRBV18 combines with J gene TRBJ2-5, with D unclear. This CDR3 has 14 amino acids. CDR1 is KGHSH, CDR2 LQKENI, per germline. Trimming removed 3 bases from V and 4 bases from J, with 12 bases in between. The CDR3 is CASSPRLDGETQYF. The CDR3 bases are TGTGCCAGCTCACCGCGATTGGACGGAGAGACCCAGTACTTC.

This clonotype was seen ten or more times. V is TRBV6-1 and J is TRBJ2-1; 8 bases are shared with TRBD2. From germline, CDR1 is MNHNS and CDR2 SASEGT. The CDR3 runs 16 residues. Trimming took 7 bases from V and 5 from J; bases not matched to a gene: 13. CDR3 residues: CASTRSGTRVHNEQFF. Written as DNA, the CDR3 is TGTGCCAGCACTAGATCCGGGACTAGGGTCCACAATGAGCAGTTCTTC.

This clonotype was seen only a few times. The CDR3 sequence: CASSLGTGMDQPQHF. CDR3 nucleotide sequence: TGTGCCAGCAGCCTGGGGACAGGGATGGATCAGCCCCAGCATTTT. The chain joins TRBV3-1 to TRBJ1-5; 9 bases align to TRBD1. The CDR3 runs 15 residues. Trimming cost V 4 bases and J 5 bases; bases outside gene matches: 6. Germline CDR1 reads LGHDT; CDR2 reads YNNKEL (reference sequence). Based on the CDR3 plus reference TRBV3-1 and TRBJ1-5, the full variable domain is DTAVSQTPKYLVTQMGNDKSIKCEQNLGHDTMYWYKQDSKKFLKIMFSYNNKELIINETVPNRFSPKSPDKAHLNLHINSLELGDSAVYFCASSLGTGMDQPQHFGDGTRLSIL.

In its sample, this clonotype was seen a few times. Here the CDR3 DNA reads TGTGCCATCAGGATGGGGTCTGAAGCTTTCTTT. Translating gives CAIRMGSEAFF. The chain combines TRBV10-3 with TRBJ1-1; no firm D call. This CDR3 has 11 residues. CDR1 and CDR2 (germline): ENHRY, SYGVKD. Trimming left V 6 bases short and J 6 bases short, with 8 bases between.

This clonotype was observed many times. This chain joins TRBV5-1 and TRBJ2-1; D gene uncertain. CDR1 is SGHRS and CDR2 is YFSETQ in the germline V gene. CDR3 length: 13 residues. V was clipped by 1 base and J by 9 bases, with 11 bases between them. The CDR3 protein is CASSLWSEGEQFF. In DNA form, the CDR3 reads TGCGCCAGCAGCTTGTGGAGCGAAGGTGAGCAGTTCTTC.

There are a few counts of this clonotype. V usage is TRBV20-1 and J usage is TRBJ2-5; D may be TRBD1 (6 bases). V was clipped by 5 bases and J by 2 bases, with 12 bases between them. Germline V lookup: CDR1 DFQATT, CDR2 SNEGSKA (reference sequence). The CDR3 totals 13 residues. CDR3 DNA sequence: TGCAGTGCTCAGAGGACAGCTCAAGAGACCCAGTACTTC. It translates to CSAQRTAQETQYF.

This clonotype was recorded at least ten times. This chain's CDR3 is CSARATSSGLSYEQYF. The CDR3 DNA reads as TGCAGTGCTAGAGCAACCTCTAGCGGGCTCTCCTACGAGCAGTACTTC. The gene calls are TRBV20-1 and TRBJ2-7, with 8 bases fitting TRBD2. J was trimmed by 0 bases and V by 1 base; bases with no gene match: 8. Germline V CDR1 and CDR2: DFQATT, SNEGSKA (reference sequence). CDR3 size: 16 residues.

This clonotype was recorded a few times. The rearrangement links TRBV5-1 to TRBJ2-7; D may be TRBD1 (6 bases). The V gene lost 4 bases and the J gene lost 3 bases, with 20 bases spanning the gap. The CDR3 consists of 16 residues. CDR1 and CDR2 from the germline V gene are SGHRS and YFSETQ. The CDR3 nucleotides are TGCGCCAGCAGCCCTACGGACAGTCAAAGAATCTACGAGCAGTACTTC. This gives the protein CASSPTDSQRIYEQYF.

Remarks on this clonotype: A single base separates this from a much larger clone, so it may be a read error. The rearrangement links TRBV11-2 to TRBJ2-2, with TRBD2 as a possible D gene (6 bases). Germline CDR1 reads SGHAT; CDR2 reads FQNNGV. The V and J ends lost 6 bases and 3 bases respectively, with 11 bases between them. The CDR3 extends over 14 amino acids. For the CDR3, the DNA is TGTGCCAGCAGTCTGACTAGATACACCGGGGAGCTGTTTTTT. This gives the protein CASSLTRYTGELFF. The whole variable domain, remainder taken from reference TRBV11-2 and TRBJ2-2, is EAGVAQSPRYKIIEKRQSVAFWCNPISGHATLYWYQQILGQGPKLLIQFQNNGVVDDSQLPKDRFSAERLKGVDSTLKIQPAKLEDSAVYLCASSLTRYTGELFFGEGSRLTVL.

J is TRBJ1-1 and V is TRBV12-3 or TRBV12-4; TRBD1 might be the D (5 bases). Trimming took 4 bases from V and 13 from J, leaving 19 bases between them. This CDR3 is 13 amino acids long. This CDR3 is CASSSSRDGYRFF. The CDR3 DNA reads TGTGCCAGCAGTTCATCCCGGGACGGCTATCGTTTCTTT.

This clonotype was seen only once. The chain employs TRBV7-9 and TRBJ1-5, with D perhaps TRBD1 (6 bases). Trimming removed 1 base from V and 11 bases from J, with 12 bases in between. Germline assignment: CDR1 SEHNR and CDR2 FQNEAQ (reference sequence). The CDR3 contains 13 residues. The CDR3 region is CASSLEGTGTQHF. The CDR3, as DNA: TGTGCCAGCAGCTTAGAGGGTACAGGGACCCAGCATTTT.

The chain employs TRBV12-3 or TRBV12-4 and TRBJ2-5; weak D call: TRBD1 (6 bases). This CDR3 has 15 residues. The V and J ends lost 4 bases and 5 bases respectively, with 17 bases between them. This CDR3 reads CASSSTGTFSETQYF. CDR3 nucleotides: TGTGCCAGCAGTTCCACCGGGACATTTAGCGAGACCCAGTACTTC.

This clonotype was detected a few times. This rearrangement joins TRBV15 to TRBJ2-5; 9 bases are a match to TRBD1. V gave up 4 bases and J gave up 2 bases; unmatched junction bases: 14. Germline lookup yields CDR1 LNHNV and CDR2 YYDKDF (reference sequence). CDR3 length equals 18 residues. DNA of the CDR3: TGTGCCACCAGCACTCTTGTATTTACAGGGGGCCAACAAGAGACCCAGTACTTC. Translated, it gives CATSTLVFTGGQQETQYF.

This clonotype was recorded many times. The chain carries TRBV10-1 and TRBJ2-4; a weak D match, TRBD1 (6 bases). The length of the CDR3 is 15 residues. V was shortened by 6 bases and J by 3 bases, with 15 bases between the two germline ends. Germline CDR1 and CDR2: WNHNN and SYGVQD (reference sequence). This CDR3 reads CASRQGNEVKNIQYF. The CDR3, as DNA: TGCGCCAGCAGACAGGGAAATGAGGTCAAAAACATTCAGTACTTC.

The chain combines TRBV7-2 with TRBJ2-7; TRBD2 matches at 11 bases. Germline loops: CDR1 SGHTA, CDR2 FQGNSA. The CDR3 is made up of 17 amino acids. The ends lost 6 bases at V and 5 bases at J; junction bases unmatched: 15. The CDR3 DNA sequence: TGTGCCAGCAGGGACGGTAGCGGGAGGGCCAATCGGAACGAGCAGTACTTC. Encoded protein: CASRDGSGRANRNEQYF.